The rows below give T cell receptor beta chains drawn from one sample of a study of shared clonotypes between healthy human individuals. Libraries were prepared by immunoSEQ multiplex PCR; TCRdb keeps only in-frame clonotypes and omits some of them. The sample carries over a million clones, roughly 96% recorded once. The sample was naive CD4+ T cells sorted from blood. Receptors were obtained from a man aged 25-45 years in good health. Both conserved end residues are part of each CDR3. The D gene is left open where the match is weak. Size tells how often a clone was seen (once, few, many) or the class of an expanded clone, and some rows leave it out.

D,J,size,V,DNA,CDR3
NA,TRBJ2-4,once,TRBV10-3,TGTGCCATCAGTGAAGGGGTGGGCAAAAACATTCAGTACTTC,CAISEGVGKNIQYF
TRBD1,TRBJ2-7,NA,TRBV4-3,TGCGCCAGCAGCCAAGGAGTAGGACAGGGGGGCTCCTACGAGCAGTACTTC,CASSQGVGQGGSYEQYF
TRBD2,TRBJ2-4,NA,TRBV7-9,TGTGCCAGCAGCTTAGCCCTAGCGGTAGCCAAAAACATTCAGTACTTC,CASSLALAVAKNIQYF
TRBD1,TRBJ2-4,NA,TRBV30,TGTGCCTGGAGGAGTGGACAGGGTTTAAACATTCAGTACTTC,CAWRSGQGLNIQYF
NA,TRBJ1-2,NA,TRBV28,TGTGCCAGCAGTTTAAGGACAGTCTATGGCTACACCTTC,CASSLRTVYGYTF
TRBD1,TRBJ2-1,NA,TRBV10-1,TGCGCCAGCAGCTCCGGGACAGCCCTCAATGAGCAGTTCTTC,CASSSGTALNEQFF
TRBD1,TRBJ2-5,NA,TRBV5-1,TGCGCCAGCAGCAGGGGACAGCAGACACAAGAGACCCAGTACTTC,CASSRGQQTQETQYF
NA,TRBJ1-4,NA,TRBV29-1,TGCAGCGTTGTAGCGACAGATCTTAATGAAAAACTGTTTTTT,CSVVATDLNEKLFF
NA,TRBJ1-2,NA,TRBV7-8,TGTGCCAGCAGCTTAGCCAGCCACTATGGCTACACCTTC,CASSLASHYGYTF
TRBD1,TRBJ1-1,NA,TRBV9,TGTGCCAGCAGCCCAGGGGGATTAGACAGAGAAGCTTTCTTT,CASSPGGLDREAFF
NA,TRBJ1-5,NA,TRBV27,TGTGCCAGCAGTTTATCGCTCTATCAGCCCCAGCATTTT,CASSLSLYQPQHF
NA,TRBJ2-2,NA,TRBV11-3,TGTGCCAGCAGCGCCGACCAGGGTATCGGGGAGCTGTTTTTT,CASSADQGIGELFF
TRBD2,TRBJ2-7,NA,TRBV6-5,TGTGCCAGCAGGAGGGACGCTAGCGGGACCTACGAGCAGTACTTC,CASRRDASGTYEQYF
NA,TRBJ2-1,NA,TRBV2,TGTGCCAGCAGTGTCCTAGCAGACAATGAGCAGTTCTTC,CASSVLADNEQFF
NA,TRBJ2-1,NA,TRBV4-3,TGCGCCAGCAGCCAAGACTGGGCGATCTCCTACAATGAGCAGTTCTTC,CASSQDWAISYNEQFF
TRBD1,TRBJ2-7,once,TRBV27,TGTGCCAGCAGTTGGACCCGGGACAGCTACTACGAGCAGTACTTC,CASSWTRDSYYEQYF
TRBD1,TRBJ2-7,NA,TRBV6-1,TGTGCCAGCAGTCGACAGGGGGTTTCGTACGAGCAGTACTTC,CASSRQGVSYEQYF
TRBD1,TRBJ1-5,NA,TRBV27,TGTGCCAGCAGTTTCCGACAGGGCGGCCAGCCCCAGCATTTT,CASSFRQGGQPQHF
NA,TRBJ1-1,NA,TRBV7-2,TGTGCCAGCAGCTTGAAGGGGCGAACTGAAGCTTTCTTT,CASSLKGRTEAFF
NA,TRBJ1-3,once,TRBV7-2,TGTGCCAGCAGCCCCCTCGGGATCAACTCTGGAAACACCATATATTTT,CASSPLGINSGNTIYF
NA,TRBJ1-1,NA,TRBV30,TGTGCCTGGAGTGTTCGTAGGGTGGGAGCTTTCTTT,CAWSVRRVGAFF
NA,TRBJ2-1,NA,TRBV10-3,TGTGCCATCAGTGCGGACAATGAGCAGTTCTTC,CAISADNEQFF
NA,TRBJ2-1,NA,TRBV7-9,TGTGCCAGCAGCTTAGACAGGGTCGATGAGCAGTTCTTC,CASSLDRVDEQFF
NA,TRBJ1-5,NA,TRBV6-6,TGTGCCAGCAGTCCTAACAGGGGCAATCAGCCCCAGCATTTT,CASSPNRGNQPQHF
TRBD2,TRBJ2-7,few,TRBV5-1,TGCGCCAGCAGCTGGGGACTAGCGGACTCCTACGAGCAGTACTTC,CASSWGLADSYEQYF
NA,TRBJ2-5,NA,TRBV5-4,TGTGCCAGCAGCTTGTGGGGGGGGCGGGAGACCCAGTACTTC,CASSLWGGRETQYF
NA,TRBJ2-5,once,TRBV11-2,TGTGCCAGCAGCCCCGTACTTGTACAAGAGACCCAGTACTTC,CASSPVLVQETQYF
NA,TRBJ2-7,NA,TRBV5-4,TGTGCCAGCAGCTTAGGAGGTGACGAGCAGTACTTC,CASSLGGDEQYF
NA,TRBJ2-2,NA,TRBV7-7,TGTGCCAGCAGCTTAGCCGGTCCCCTCCGAACCGGGGAGCTGTTTTTT,CASSLAGPLRTGELFF
TRBD1,TRBJ2-1,once,TRBV11-1,TGTGCCAGCAGTCAAAGAAGGGGACAGGCTTCGGGCAATGAGCAGTTCTTC,CASSQRRGQASGNEQFF
TRBD2,TRBJ2-2,NA,TRBV5-1,TGCGCCAGCAGCTATCGAGCGGGAGATACCGGGGAGCTGTTTTTT,CASSYRAGDTGELFF
TRBD2,TRBJ2-7,NA,TRBV7-8,TGTGCCAGCAGCGACCCGGGACTAGCCTACGAGCAGTACTTC,CASSDPGLAYEQYF
TRBD2,TRBJ2-2,NA,TRBV5-1,TGCGCCAGCAGGGGACTAGCGGGAGCGTTCGGGGAGCTGTTTTTT,CASRGLAGAFGELFF
NA,TRBJ2-5,NA,TRBV2,TGTGCCAGCAGTGAACCGGGGGCTCGAGAGACCCAGTACTTC,CASSEPGARETQYF
NA,TRBJ2-7,NA,TRBV11-2,TGTGCCAGCAGTTTAGTGGCCAGTTTGAGGAACGAGCAGTACTTC,CASSLVASLRNEQYF
TRBD2,TRBJ2-1,NA,TRBV7-3,TGTGCCAGCAGCCCGACTAGCGGAGACGCCTCTTTCTACAATGAGCAGTTCTTC,CASSPTSGDASFYNEQFF
TRBD2,TRBJ2-2,NA,TRBV7-8,TGTGCCAGCAGCTTAGTAGCGGGAGGGCTAAGTACCGGGGAGCTGTTTTTT,CASSLVAGGLSTGELFF
NA,TRBJ2-2,NA,TRBV28,TGTGCCAGCAGTCCCCAGAACACCGGGGAGCTGTTTTTT,CASSPQNTGELFF
NA,TRBJ2-3,NA,TRBV5-4,TGTGCCAGCAGCCCTGGGACGTACACAGATACGCAGTATTTT,CASSPGTYTDTQYF
TRBD2,TRBJ2-6,NA,TRBV4-1,TGCGCCAGCAGCCTAGCGGGGAGCTCTGGGGCCAACGTCCTGACTTTC,CASSLAGSSGANVLTF